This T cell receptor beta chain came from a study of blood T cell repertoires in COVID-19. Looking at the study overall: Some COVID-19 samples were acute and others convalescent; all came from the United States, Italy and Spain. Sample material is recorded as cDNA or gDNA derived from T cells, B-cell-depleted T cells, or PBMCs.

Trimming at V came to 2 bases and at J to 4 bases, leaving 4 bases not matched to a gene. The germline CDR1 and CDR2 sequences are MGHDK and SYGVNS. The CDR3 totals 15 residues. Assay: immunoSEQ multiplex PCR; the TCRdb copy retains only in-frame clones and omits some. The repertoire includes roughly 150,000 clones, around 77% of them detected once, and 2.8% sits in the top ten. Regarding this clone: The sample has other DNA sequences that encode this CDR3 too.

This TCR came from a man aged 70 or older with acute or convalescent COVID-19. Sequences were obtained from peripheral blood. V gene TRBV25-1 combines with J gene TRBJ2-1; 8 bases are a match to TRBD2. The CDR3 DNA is TGTGCCAGCAGTGAACTCGCGGGGGGTTACAATGAGCAGTTCTTC. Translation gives CASSELAGGYNEQFF.